This paragraph reports one T cell receptor beta chain. The target antigen is unknown. With the read ending 3 residues before the CDR3 end, the germline J gene is used to fill in that end. This record belongs to a study of T cell clonality in common variable immunodeficiency. Study findings and constraints: Reportedly, TCR beta sequences from common variable immunodeficiency showed fewer deletions and N-nucleotide insertions.

Aged roughly 8 to 70 years, CVID subjects averaged about 38 years old. This table comes from immunoSEQ multiplex PCR, and its TCRdb copy is limited to in-frame clones, with some not included. This sample has about 16,000 clones, each found more than once. J was trimmed by 1 base and V by 6 bases; bases with no gene match: 2. CDR3 size: 14 residues. Per germline, CDR1 MNHEY and CDR2 SVGEGT. The specimen was peripheral blood mononuclear cells. The clonotype comes from a human donor with common variable immunodeficiency. V gene TRBV6-2 or TRBV6-3 combines with J gene TRBJ2-5, with 10 bases fitting TRBD2. CDR3 DNA, as far as it was read: TGTGCCAGCAGATCTAGCGGGGGCCAAGAGACC. It encodes CASRSSGGQET. The whole CDR3 region reads CASRSSGGQETQYF.